This T cell receptor beta chain was documented in a study of post-analysis software for immune sequencing data. Study overall: Relapsing-remitting, secondary progressive and progressive-relapsing multiple sclerosis courses were included.

Notes on the study in general: When patients were compared with controls, about five TRBV segments were more frequent, TRBV5-6, TRBV5-1 and TRBV20-1 among them. Diversity measured as normalized Chao1 was significantly lower in multiple sclerosis patients than in controls.

Between the trimmed V and J ends, which lost 6 bases and 8 bases, there was a span of 14 bases. The CDR3 totals 13 residues. Carried by the TCR beta cDNA libraries were unique molecular identifiers. Between roughly 1 and 10 million T cells gave rise to roughly 0.5 million cDNA molecules. TCRdb used MiXCR to reprocess the PCR reads, holding one entry per CDR3 protein. The sample consists of 750,000 to 950,000 distinct CDR3 sequences, about half of them appearing once. Concerning this clonotype itself: Its antigen is not known.

Sequencing input: blood. The source is a girl aged 5-17 years with multiple sclerosis. This chain connects TRBV12-3 or TRBV12-4 to TRBJ2-4; the D is unclear. The CDR3 region has the DNA TGTGCCAGCAGCATAGCAGGTAGGGACATTCAGTACTTC. Protein sequence: CASSIAGRDIQYF.